The clone carrying this T cell receptor (beta chain) was found a few times. This entry comes from a study of T-cell memory formation after mild COVID-19. The germline V gene encodes CDR1 MNHEY and CDR2 SVGAGI. V was shortened by 6 bases and J by 1 base, with 16 bases between the two germline ends. There are 15 residues in the CDR3. A single record per CDR3 protein comes from TCRdb applying MiXCR to the 5' RACE reads. The table lists 45,000 to 50,000 distinct CDR3 sequences, about 7% of them singletons. This clonotype was sampled from a young man who had mild COVID-19 (a few samples of this study predate the infection). Cell type and time point are not known. The sequencing sample was made of PBMCs or a T cell subset sorted from them (not recorded which). This rearrangement joins TRBV6-5 to TRBJ2-7; tentatively, D is TRBD1 (6 bases). DNA of the CDR3: TGTGCCAGCAGCCGATCCTCTACAGGGTCCTACGAGCAGTACTTC. Residues: CASSRSSTGSYEQYF.